What follows are 30 T cell receptor beta chains derived from one specimen sequenced in a study of cytomegalovirus exposure and HLA in healthy donors. The PCR was carried out with 60 Vbeta primers and 13 Jbeta primers. Using immunoSEQ multiplex PCR, the repertoire was profiled, and TCRdb retains in-frame clones only, with some absent. This sample has 120,000 or so clones; over 65% occur once, and the top ten carry about an eighth. Sequencing used PBMCs. These receptors were obtained from a man aged 25-40 years in good health and CMV-seropositive.

This chain uses TRBV5-5 with TRBJ2-2; D is ambiguous. Germline CDR1 and CDR2: SGHKS and YYEKEE (reference sequence). The CDR3 extends over 14 amino acids. Trimming stripped 1 base from V and 7 bases from J, with 11 bases between. The DNA for the CDR3 is TGTGCCAGCAGCTTGCCCCGGCAGGTCGGGGAGCTGTTTTTT. Translation: CASSLPRQVGELFF.

This clone was counted only a few times. V is TRBV18 and J is TRBJ1-3; D is uncertain. Deletions cut 6 bases from V and 2 bases from J, with 8 bases between. This CDR3 is built from 13 residues. Germline CDR1 reads KGHSH; CDR2 reads LQKENI. CDR3 residues: CASSPGTGNTIYF. CDR3 coding DNA: TGTGCCAGCTCTCCGGGAACTGGAAACACCATATATTTT.

This chain links TRBV30 with TRBJ2-2; 7 bases agree with TRBD1. CDR1 is GTSNPN and CDR2 is SVGIG in the germline V gene (reference sequence). CDR3 length: 13 amino acids. V dropped 7 bases and J dropped 6; count of bases not matched to a gene: 8. In nucleotides, the CDR3 is TGTGCCTCTGGGGCCCAGGGGGCCGGGGAGCTGTTTTTT. Its protein is CASGAQGAGELFF.

The chain joins TRBV29-1 to TRBJ1-2; the D is unclear. Trimming left V 4 bases short and J 8 bases short, with 14 bases between. The CDR3 spans 12 residues. Germline CDR1 SQVTM, CDR2 ANQGSEA. The CDR3 sequence: CSVVLQSWGYTF. The CDR3, as DNA: TGCAGCGTTGTTTTACAGTCTTGGGGCTACACCTTC.

A few counts support this clone. The chain joins TRBV6-6 to TRBJ2-5; D is unclear. The germline V gene encodes CDR1 MNHNY and CDR2 SVGAGI (reference sequence). The germline V and J ends were trimmed by 2 bases and 2 bases, with 9 bases remaining between them. The length of the CDR3 is 14 residues. The CDR3 bases are TGTGCCAGCAGTTACGTGGGCCTTCAAGAGACCCAGTACTTC. This sequence encodes CASSYVGLQETQYF.

V gene TRBV4-3 combines with J gene TRBJ2-7, with a weak D call TRBD2 (5 bases). The CDR3 is 14 amino acids. Per the germline V gene, CDR1 is LGHNA and CDR2 is YSLEER. Trimming took 2 bases from V and 4 from J, leaving 12 bases between them. CDR3 in amino acids: CASSQHYSGYEQYF. The CDR3 DNA sequence: TGCGCCAGCAGCCAACACTACAGCGGTTACGAGCAGTACTTC.

This clone was observed a few times. Here the CDR3 reads CASQDRPYEQYF. The DNA for the CDR3 is TGCGCCAGTCAGGACAGACCCTACGAGCAGTACTTC. The genes are TRBV10-2 and TRBJ2-7; possible D gene TRBD1, 6 bases. This CDR3 is built from 12 residues. Trimming cost V 9 bases and J 2 bases, with 11 bases left between them. CDR1 and CDR2 (germline): WSHSY, SAAADI.

To note about this clone: Other DNA sequences in this specimen translate into the identical CDR3. The V and J genes are TRBV2 and TRBJ1-6, with no clear D. The CDR3 is made up of 16 amino acids. Germline loops: CDR1 SNHLY, CDR2 FYNNEI. The ends were cut back, 8 bases at V and 0 bases at J, with 14 bases in the middle. The CDR3 loop reads CASGYSTRSYNSPLHF. CDR3 DNA: TGTGCCAGCGGTTACAGTACCCGCTCCTATAATTCACCCCTCCACTTT.

The chain combines TRBV6-6 with TRBJ2-5; 8 bases agree with TRBD2. V gave up 6 bases and J gave up 5 bases; unmatched junction bases: 5. The CDR3 runs 13 residues. Germline loops: CDR1 MNHNY, CDR2 SVGAGI (reference sequence). The CDR3 DNA is TGTGCCAGCAGGACGGGGGGGCTGGAGACCCAGTACTTC. Translation: CASRTGGLETQYF.

V usage is TRBV7-6 and J usage is TRBJ2-3; 14 bases are a match to TRBD2. With V trimmed by 5 bases and J by 7 bases, 14 bases remained unmatched. Germline V lookup: CDR1 SGHVS, CDR2 FNYEAQ. CDR3 length: 18 residues. The CDR3 DNA reads TGTGCCAGCAGCCTAGGACTAGCGGGGGGATCCTCCGGATATACGCAGTATTTT. It codes for CASSLGLAGGSSGYTQYF.

The gene calls are TRBV28 and TRBJ2-2; D is possibly TRBD1 (6 bases). V lost 5 bases, J lost 1 base, and 8 bases lay in between. Germline CDR1 MDHEN, CDR2 SYDVKM. The CDR3 spans 14 residues. This CDR3 reads CASSLTGNTGELFF. For the CDR3, the DNA is TGTGCCAGCAGTCTGACAGGGAACACCGGGGAGCTGTTTTTT.

V usage is TRBV18 and J usage is TRBJ1-4; a weak D match, TRBD1 (5 bases). CDR3 size: 14 residues. Trimming shortened V by 8 bases and J by 4 bases, and 14 bases separated the two germline ends. Germline loops: CDR1 KGHSH, CDR2 LQKENI. CDR3 nucleotides: TGTGCCAGCACACAGACAGTCCTTAATGAAAAACTGTTTTTT. Amino acid sequence: CASTQTVLNEKLFF. Full variable domain (outside the CDR3, taken from reference TRBV18 and TRBJ1-4): NAGVMQNPRHLVRRRGQEARLRCSPMKGHSHVYWYRQLPEEGLKFMVYLQKENIIDESGMPKERFSAEFPKEGPSILRIQQVVRGDSAAYFCASTQTVLNEKLFFGSGTQLSVL.

This clone was seen a few times. CDR3 in DNA: TGTGCCAGCAGCTTTTGGACAGGGGGCAATCAGCCCCAGCATTTT. Protein: CASSFWTGGNQPQHF. The rearrangement links TRBV7-2 to TRBJ1-5; TRBD1 matches 9 bases. Looked up from germline, CDR1 is SGHTA and CDR2 is FQGNSA. V was clipped by 3 bases and J by 2 bases; unmatched bases: 2. The CDR3 is 15 residues long.

This chain uses TRBV9 with TRBJ2-6; 9 nucleotides match TRBD1. V was clipped by 4 bases and J by 4 bases; unmatched bases: 6. CDR1 is SGDLS, CDR2 YYNGEE, per germline. This CDR3 contains 16 residues. Here the CDR3 reads CASSKQGAGGANVLTF. The DNA of the CDR3 is TGTGCCAGCAGCAAACAGGGGGCCGGGGGGGCCAACGTCCTGACTTTC.

The genes are TRBV5-1 and TRBJ1-1, with 7 bases matching TRBD1. V shed 3 bases and J 6 bases; nucleotides not matched to a gene: 5. The CDR3 contains 13 residues. Germline V gives CDR1 SGHRS, CDR2 YFSETQ. The CDR3 is CASSSGQAPEAFF. As DNA, the CDR3 is TGCGCCAGCAGCTCAGGACAGGCCCCTGAAGCTTTCTTT.

This clone was detected only a few times. The CDR3 DNA reads TGTGCCTGGCAGGAGGGCAATCAGCCCCAGCATTTT. It is translated as CAWQEGNQPQHF. This chain joins TRBV30 and TRBJ1-5; D unclear. Trimming left V 5 bases short and J 2 bases short, with 7 bases between. The CDR3 has 12 amino acids. From germline, CDR1 is GTSNPN and CDR2 SVGIG (reference sequence).

This chain connects TRBV11-3 to TRBJ2-2, with 11 bases aligning to TRBD1. This CDR3 has 16 amino acids. V gave up 5 bases and J gave up 3 bases; unmatched junction bases: 5. Germline-derived CDR1 and CDR2 are SGHNT and YENEEA. The DNA of the CDR3 is TGTGCCAGCAGCCCTAGGACAGGGGGCGACACCGGGGAGCTGTTTTTT. Translated: CASSPRTGGDTGELFF.

J is TRBJ1-1 and V is TRBV7-9; D perhaps matches TRBD1 (6 bases). The length of the CDR3 is 14 residues. Germline CDR1 SEHNR, CDR2 FQNEAQ (reference sequence). Trimming pared 1 base from V and 4 bases from J, leaving 10 bases between. The CDR3 here is CASSLVGASTEAFF. The CDR3 coding sequence is TGTGCCAGCAGCTTAGTGGGGGCCTCCACTGAAGCTTTCTTT.

J is TRBJ1-2 and V is TRBV6-1; TRBD1 is a possible D gene (5 bases). CDR1 and CDR2 from the germline V gene are MNHNS and SASEGT. V was clipped by 0 bases and J by 8 bases, with 19 bases between them. The CDR3 loop spans 16 amino acids. CDR3 loop: CASSEALQDYGRGYTF. As DNA, the CDR3 is TGTGCCAGCAGTGAAGCGTTACAGGACTACGGCCGAGGCTACACCTTC.

The chain carries TRBV28 and TRBJ2-7; TRBD2 aligns across 11 bases. Germline assignment: CDR1 MDHEN and CDR2 SYDVKM. This CDR3 has 15 residues. V was pared by 7 bases and J by 6 bases, with 11 bases of the junction left unmatched. CDR3 sequence (DNA): TGTGCCAGCAACCCTGCTAGCGGGGGGCCGGGCGAGCAGTACTTC. Its protein product is CASNPASGGPGEQYF.

The chain is built from TRBV7-2 and TRBJ2-1, with 7 bases fitting TRBD2. Trimming took 7 bases from V and 0 from J; bases not matched to a gene: 6. Germline lookup yields CDR1 SGHTA and CDR2 FQGNSA. The CDR3 consists of 15 residues. DNA of the CDR3: TGTGCCAGCACCTTGGGGGGGAGCTCCTACAATGAGCAGTTCTTC. Amino acid sequence: CASTLGGSSYNEQFF.

The chain links TRBV7-2 to TRBJ2-5; 8 nucleotides agree with TRBD2. Germline loops: CDR1 SGHTA, CDR2 FQGNSA. The V segment lost 8 bases and the J segment 5 bases; nucleotides outside the gene matches: 16. The CDR3 is made up of 16 amino acids. The CDR3 here is CASLTPGGAPRETQYF. CDR3 coding DNA: TGTGCCAGCCTCACCCCGGGGGGGGCGCCCCGGGAGACCCAGTACTTC.

For this clone: One end of the junction is discordant with germline, which a read error may explain. This chain uses TRBV7-6 with TRBJ2-5; D is ambiguous. The CDR3 consists of 14 residues. Germline V gene sequence: CDR1 SGHVS, CDR2 FNYEAQ. The CDR3 DNA sequence: TGTGCCAGCAGCTTAACCCCAGGTCAAGGGACCCAGTACTTC. The encoded protein is CASSLTPGQGTQYF.

The chain uses TRBV5-6 and TRBJ1-4, with a tentative D call TRBD1 (6 bases). Per the germline V gene, CDR1 is SGHDT and CDR2 is YYEEEE. The germline V and J ends were trimmed by 0 bases and 6 bases, with 9 bases remaining between them. There are 14 residues in the CDR3. The CDR3, as DNA: TGTGCCAGCAGCTTGGACAGGGTTGATGAAAAACTGTTTTTT. This gives the protein CASSLDRVDEKLFF.

This chain connects TRBV2 to TRBJ2-3, with 10 bases that match TRBD2. The CDR3 has 15 residues. Germline trimming cut 5 bases from V and 2 bases from J; bases unmatched to any gene: 4. The germline V gene encodes CDR1 SNHLY and CDR2 FYNNEI. The chain's CDR3 is CASSLGLAYTDTQYF. The DNA of the CDR3 is TGTGCCAGCAGTTTGGGACTAGCGTACACAGATACGCAGTATTTT.

V gene TRBV7-3 combines with J gene TRBJ2-5, with 10 bases identical to TRBD2. The CDR3 consists of 12 residues. The germline CDR1 and CDR2 sequences are SGHTA and FQGTGA. Trimming took 6 bases from V and 5 from J; bases not matched to a gene: 0. CDR3 nucleotide sequence: TGTGCCAGCAGTAGCGGGGGGGAGACCCAGTACTTC. It specifies CASSSGGETQYF.

The table lists this clone with a few counts. The V and J genes are TRBV19 and TRBJ2-3, with TRBD2 matching over 9 bases. Germline CDR1 and CDR2: LNHDA and SQIVND (reference sequence). This CDR3 has 15 amino acids. V shed 3 bases and J 6 bases; nucleotides not matched to a gene: 7. DNA of the CDR3: TGTGCCAGTAGTATGACAGCGGGGGGACACGATACGCAGTATTTT. The encoded protein is CASSMTAGGHDTQYF.

The chain employs TRBV10-1 and TRBJ2-2, with D possibly matching TRBD2 (6 bases). The CDR3 runs 13 residues. Per the germline V gene, CDR1 is WNHNN and CDR2 is SYGVQD (reference sequence). The V end was cut by 11 bases, the J end by 3 bases, with 13 bases between. CDR3 nucleotide sequence: TGCGCCGCGGGAAGGGCCGACACCGGGGAGCTGTTTTTT. Amino acid sequence: CAAGRADTGELFF.

The rearrangement joins TRBV27 to TRBJ2-7; 10 positions agree with TRBD1. This CDR3 is 14 amino acids long. After removal of 6 bases from V and 3 bases from J, the junction contained 5 bases not matched to a gene. The germline CDR1 and CDR2 sequences are MNHEY and SMNVEV (reference sequence). CDR3 bases: TGTGCCAGCAGCCGGACAGGGGGGGACTACGAGCAGTACTTC. Translated, it gives CASSRTGGDYEQYF.

This clone appeared a few times. The rearrangement links TRBV28 to TRBJ1-2; D remains ambiguous. CDR3 length equals 12 residues. Germline CDR1 is MDHEN and CDR2 is SYDVKM. V lost 9 bases, J lost 2 bases, and 10 bases lay in between. DNA of the CDR3: TGTGCCAGTCAATACGGGAACTATGGCTACACCTTC. Translating gives CASQYGNYGYTF.